The present T cell receptor beta chain was sequenced within a study of vaccination and CD4 T cells after COVID-19. Looking at the study overall: Ranging from 14 to 241, the interval between dose two and post-vaccine sampling had a median of about 76 days.

A word on this clonotype: Its specificity is not known.

CD4+ T cells that had been cultured provided DNA sequenced with the Oncomine TCR Beta short-read assay. TCRdb re-called the PCR reads with MiXCR, one entry per CDR3 protein. Of around 19,000 distinct CDR3 sequences in the sample, roughly 50% were seen once. Indicated treatment: approximately nine-day PBMC culture with coronavirus spike peptide pools or control peptides (ViraFEST assay). Cell culture was performed with more than 1.5 million PBMCs per well in the presence of around 9.4 IU/ml IL-2 and about 9.4 ug/ml peptide pools. Days 3 and 7 saw half the medium replaced with fresh IL-2 medium. The CDR3 extends over 14 amino acids. V gave up 2 bases and J gave up 0 bases, with 8 bases separating them. Germline V gene lookup returns CDR1 SGHNT and CDR2 YENEEA.

The gene calls are TRBV11-3 and TRBJ2-7; TRBD2 might be the D (6 bases). Sequencing was carried out using CD4+ T cells from blood, cultured in vitro. This clonotype originated in a human donor who had recovered from COVID-19. CDR3: CASSLSGGSYEQYF. In DNA form, the CDR3 reads TGTGCCAGCAGCTTATCCGGGGGCTCCTACGAGCAGTACTTC.